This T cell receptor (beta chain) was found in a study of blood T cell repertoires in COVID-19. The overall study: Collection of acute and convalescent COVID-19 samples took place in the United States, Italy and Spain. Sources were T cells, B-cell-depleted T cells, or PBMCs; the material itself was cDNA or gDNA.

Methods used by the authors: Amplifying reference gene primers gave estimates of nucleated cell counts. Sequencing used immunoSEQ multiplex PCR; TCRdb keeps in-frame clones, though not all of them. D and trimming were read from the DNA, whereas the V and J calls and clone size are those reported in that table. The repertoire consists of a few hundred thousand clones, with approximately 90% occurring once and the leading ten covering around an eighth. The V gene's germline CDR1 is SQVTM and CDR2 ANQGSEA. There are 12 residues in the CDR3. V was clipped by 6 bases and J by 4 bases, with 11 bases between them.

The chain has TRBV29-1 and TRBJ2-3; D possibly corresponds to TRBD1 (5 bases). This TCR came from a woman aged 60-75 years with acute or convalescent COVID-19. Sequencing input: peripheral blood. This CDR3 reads CSVPRVPDTQYF. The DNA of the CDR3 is TGCAGCGTCCCCAGGGTCCCAGATACGCAGTATTTT.